This passage covers 19 T cell receptor beta chains from one sample sequenced in a study of blood T cell repertoires in COVID-19. Data came from immunoSEQ multiplex PCR; TCRdb stores just in-frame clones and leaves some out. The sample lists about 87,000 clones, approximately 83% occurring once. The sequenced material came from peripheral blood. The receptors derive from a woman in her sixties or seventies with acute or convalescent COVID-19.

The chain carries TRBV5-4 and TRBJ1-1, with 8 positions matching TRBD1. V was pared by 0 bases and J by 4 bases, with 2 bases of the junction left unmatched. This CDR3 contains 14 residues. CDR1 and CDR2 from the germline V gene are SGHNT and YYREEE (reference sequence). CDR3 amino acids: CASSLGTGLTEAFF. DNA for the CDR3: TGTGCCAGCAGCTTGGGGACAGGGCTCACTGAAGCTTTCTTT. The full variable domain, its missing parts supplied by reference TRBV5-4 and TRBJ1-1, is ETGVTQSPTHLIKTRGQQVTLRCSSQSGHNTVSWYQQALGQGPQFIFQYYREEENGRGNFPPRFSGLQFPNYSSELNVNALELDDSALYLCASSLGTGLTEAFFGQGTRLTVV.

This chain uses TRBV10-2 with TRBJ1-5, with D maybe TRBD1 (5 bases). In germline, CDR1 is WSHSY, CDR2 SAAADI. V gave up 8 bases and J gave up 4 bases, with 9 bases separating them. The CDR3 length is 12 residues. The CDR3 bases are TGCGCCAGCGGAGACAGAAATCAGCCCCAGCATTTT. Translating it yields CASGDRNQPQHF.

A word on this clone: Sequence at one end of the junction differs from germline and may be a read error. This same CDR3 is encoded by further DNA sequences in the sample. The rearrangement uses TRBV7-9 and TRBJ1-4; D gene unclear. CDR3 length: 13 amino acids. CDR1 and CDR2 from the germline V gene are SEHNR and FQNEAQ (reference sequence). CDR3 DNA: TGTGCCAGCAGCTTACGGGTGGATGAAAAGCTGTTTTTT. It yields the protein CASSLRVDEKLFF.

The rearrangement links TRBV9 to TRBJ1-5, with 7 bases matching TRBD1. The CDR3 runs 15 residues. J lost 5 bases, V lost 4 bases, and 9 bases had no gene match. Germline values: CDR1 SGDLS, CDR2 YYNGEE. The CDR3, as DNA: TGTGCCAGCAGCACCCTCGGGACAGCGTATCAGCCCCAGCATTTT. Amino acids: CASSTLGTAYQPQHF.

The chain links TRBV27 to TRBJ1-2; D ambiguous. The CDR3 has 16 amino acids. V lost 2 bases and J 8 bases, leaving 21 bases between the germline ends. Germline-derived CDR1 and CDR2 are MNHEY and SMNVEV (reference sequence). In nucleotides, the CDR3 is TGTGCCAGCAGTTTAAGTTGGCAGCTAGCCGGTGGCGGCTACACCTTC. It encodes CASSLSWQLAGGGYTF.

The CDR3 bases are TGTGCCAGCAGCTTATTGCAGAGGGGGACAGATACGCAGTATTTT. Translated, it gives CASSLLQRGTDTQYF. This chain joins TRBV11-2 and TRBJ2-3; D might be TRBD1 (6 bases). The CDR3 runs 15 residues. Per germline, CDR1 SGHAT and CDR2 FQNNGV. V lost 2 bases and J 3 bases, leaving 12 bases between the germline ends.

The CDR3 loop reads CASSRLAGYNEQFF. The DNA for the CDR3 is TGTGCCAGCTCCAGACTAGCGGGGTACAATGAGCAGTTCTTC. V is TRBV6-4 and J is TRBJ2-1, with 11 bases matching TRBD2. CDR1 is MRHNA, CDR2 SNTAGT, per germline. The CDR3 covers 14 residues. The junction had 4 bases not matched to a gene; V was cut back by 8 bases and J by 4 bases.

CDR3 nucleotide sequence: TGTGCCTGGATCCCGACAGGGCTTGGTGGCTACACCTTC. Protein sequence: CAWIPTGLGGYTF. The gene calls are TRBV30 and TRBJ1-2, with 7 bases that match TRBD1. V shed 4 bases and J 7 bases; nucleotides not matched to a gene: 9. The CDR3 covers 13 residues. Germline V gene lookup returns CDR1 GTSNPN and CDR2 SVGIG (reference sequence).

The chain employs TRBV2 and TRBJ1-2, with TRBD1 identical over 8 bases. This CDR3 region has 17 residues. The V gene's germline CDR1 is SNHLY and CDR2 FYNNEI. After removal of 7 bases from V and 0 bases from J, the junction contained 13 bases not matched to a gene. This CDR3 is CASMAPTGVLSNYGYTF. As DNA, the CDR3 is TGTGCCAGCATGGCTCCGACAGGGGTCCTTTCTAACTATGGCTACACCTTC.

V gene TRBV5-6 combines with J gene TRBJ2-3; tentatively, D is TRBD2 (6 bases). Germline V gene data show CDR1 as SGHDT and CDR2 as YYEEEE. The CDR3 is 17 residues long. V shed 4 bases and J shed 4 bases, with 22 bases lying between them. The CDR3 sequence: CASSVDLSRRRADTQYF. As DNA, the CDR3 is TGTGCCAGCAGCGTAGACCTTTCCCGGAGGAGGGCAGATACGCAGTATTTT.

Here the CDR3 reads CASIRDRGSPNYGYTF. The CDR3 DNA is TGTGCCAGCATCCGGGACAGGGGATCTCCGAACTATGGCTACACCTTC. The chain employs TRBV2 and TRBJ1-2; 10 bases align to TRBD1. Germline V gene data show CDR1 as SNHLY and CDR2 as FYNNEI. With 7 bases clipped from V and 2 bases from J, the junction kept 10 bases outside the gene matches. The CDR3 loop spans 16 amino acids.

The V gene is TRBV18, the J gene TRBJ2-3; possibly TRBD2 for D (6 bases). This CDR3 comprises 16 residues. Trimming shortened V by 6 bases and J by 1 base, and 17 bases separated the two germline ends. Germline V CDR1 and CDR2: KGHSH, LQKENI. DNA for the CDR3: TGTGCCAGCTCCCAAACAGCGGGTTACGGCACAGATACGCAGTATTTT. This sequence encodes CASSQTAGYGTDTQYF. Full variable domain (rest looked up from reference TRBV18 and TRBJ2-3): NAGVMQNPRHLVRRRGQEARLRCSPMKGHSHVYWYRQLPEEGLKFMVYLQKENIIDESGMPKERFSAEFPKEGPSILRIQQVVRGDSAAYFCASSQTAGYGTDTQYFGPGTRLTVL.

V is TRBV3-1 (or the pseudogene TRBV3-2) and J is TRBJ2-1; 9 bases align to TRBD2. Germline V gene lookup returns CDR1 LGHDT and CDR2 YNNKEL (reference sequence). V gave up 4 bases and J gave up 7 bases; unmatched junction bases: 8. The CDR3 extends over 15 amino acids. The CDR3 loop reads CASSRAGGSINEQFF. Written as DNA, the CDR3 is TGTGCCAGCAGCCGAGCGGGGGGTTCGATTAATGAGCAGTTCTTC.

With respect to this clone: This specimen includes other DNA sequences encoding the same CDR3. The chain carries TRBV27 and TRBJ1-1; 8 nucleotides match TRBD1. Germline assignment: CDR1 MNHEY and CDR2 SMNVEV (reference sequence). The CDR3 runs to 15 residues. J was trimmed by 4 bases and V by 2 bases; bases with no gene match: 6. The CDR3 spells CASSLRQGSGTEAFF. The CDR3 nucleotides are TGTGCCAGCAGTTTAAGACAGGGGTCAGGCACTGAAGCTTTCTTT.

This clone was seen only once. This chain links TRBV28 with TRBJ2-7; 8 positions agree with TRBD1. CDR1 MDHEN and CDR2 SYDVKM come from the germline V gene. The CDR3 has 16 residues. Losses at the gene ends were 4 bases for V and 2 bases for J; bases not matched to a gene: 10. CDR3 bases: TGTGCCAGCAGTTCAAAAAGGGACAGGTTGACCTACGAGCAGTACTTC. It codes for CASSSKRDRLTYEQYF.

DNA of the CDR3: TGCGCCAGCAGTTTAGCGGGGAACAATGAGCAGTTCTTC. Translating gives CASSLAGNNEQFF. V and J are TRBV10-2 and TRBJ2-1, with 8 bases matching TRBD2. The CDR3 extends over 13 amino acids. Per germline, CDR1 WSHSY and CDR2 SAAADI. The V gene end was trimmed by 5 bases and the J gene end by 5 bases; junction bases not matched to a gene: 2.

The CDR3 reads CASSYTRGLVTGELFF. The CDR3, as DNA: TGTGCCAGCAGTTACACTCGTGGGCTTGTCACCGGGGAGCTGTTTTTT. The chain joins TRBV6-5 to TRBJ2-2; D gene uncertain. In germline, CDR1 is MNHEY, CDR2 SVGAGI. Trimming stripped 2 bases from V and 4 bases from J, with 14 bases between. CDR3 size: 16 residues.

The V gene is TRBV6-5, the J gene TRBJ2-3, with D possibly TRBD1 on 6 matching bases. CDR1 is MNHEY and CDR2 is SVGAGI in the germline V gene. The CDR3 loop spans 15 amino acids. Deletions cut 6 bases from V and 4 bases from J, with 17 bases between. CDR3 loop: CASRLSLGAPDTQYF. CDR3 sequence (DNA): TGTGCCAGCAGACTAAGTCTGGGGGCACCAGATACGCAGTATTTT.

As concerns this clone: The sample holds other DNA sequences that translate to the same CDR3. The J gene is TRBJ1-1, the V gene TRBV30; a possible D gene is TRBD1 (6 bases). Germline V gene lookup returns CDR1 GTSNPN and CDR2 SVGIG (reference sequence). V was cut by 5 bases and J by 0 bases, with 7 bases left in between. This CDR3 region has 12 residues. In DNA form, the CDR3 reads TGTGCCTGGGGACAGATGAACACTGAAGCTTTCTTT. It specifies CAWGQMNTEAFF.